Following are 9 T cell receptor beta chains from one sample sequenced in a study of T cell repertoires in cytomegalovirus infection. TCRdb re-called the reads through MiXCR, storing one row per CDR3 protein. Of 100,000 to 150,000 distinct CDR3 sequences listed, about 10% are singletons. Sample: PBMCs. The origin of the receptors is a human donor in good health (CMV status not recorded). Some clones in this sample may be carry-over from other donors' samples.

This clonotype was detected many times. The gene calls are TRBV28 and TRBJ1-6, with no clear D. This CDR3 spans 14 amino acids. V gave up 2 bases and J gave up 3 bases, with 5 bases separating them. Germline V gene sequence: CDR1 MDHEN, CDR2 SYDVKM. The CDR3 protein is CASSLGSYNSPLHF. In DNA form, the CDR3 reads TGTGCCAGCAGTTTAGGAAGCTATAATTCACCCCTCCACTTT.

This clonotype has just a few counts. V usage is TRBV20-1 and J usage is TRBJ2-7, with D tentatively TRBD2 (5 bases). The CDR3 has 13 residues. The germline gives CDR1 DFQATT, CDR2 SNEGSKA (reference sequence). The V and J ends lost 0 bases and 3 bases respectively, with 9 bases between them. The CDR3 bases are TGCAGTGCTAGAGATGAGGGCTTCTACGAGCAGTACTTC. Translation: CSARDEGFYEQYF.

This clonotype has a handful of counts. This chain uses TRBV5-1 with TRBJ1-1; tentative D call: TRBD1 (6 bases). The CDR3 covers 17 residues. With 4 bases removed from V and 1 base from J, the gap between germline ends came to 20 bases. Germline V lookup: CDR1 SGHRS, CDR2 YFSETQ. Written as DNA, the CDR3 is TGCGCCAGCAGCCCGACAGGATTAACACTGGCGAACACTGAAGCTTTCTTT. Protein product: CASSPTGLTLANTEAFF.

On this clonotype: A read error is possible here, since a much larger clone lies one base away. The chain couples TRBV2 to TRBJ2-7; no reliable D call. CDR3 length: 13 residues. Germline-derived CDR1 and CDR2 are SNHLY and FYNNEI. CDR3 sequence: CASKPTSSDEQYF. CDR3 DNA: TGTGCCAGCAAACCGACAAGCTCCGACGAGCAGTACTTC.

This clonotype came up a few times. With a much larger clone just one base away, this may be a read error. V is TRBV11-2 and J is TRBJ2-1; TRBD2 matches 10 bases. Germline V gene sequence: CDR1 SGHAT, CDR2 FQNNGV. The CDR3 contains 14 residues. CDR3 sequence (DNA): TGTACCAGCAGCGGCCTAGCGGGGGTTAATGAGCAGTTCTTC. Its protein product is CTSSGLAGVNEQFF.

This clonotype was seen ten or more times. This sequence joins TRBV12-3 or TRBV12-4 and TRBJ1-3; D is unclear. The length of the CDR3 is 13 residues. V gave up 8 bases and J gave up 0 bases, with 8 bases separating them. CDR3 amino acids: CASARGSGNTIYF. CDR3 bases: TGTGCCAGCGCCCGGGGCTCTGGAAACACCATATATTTT.

This clonotype has ten or more counts. The junction shows a germline mismatch at one end, possibly a read error. The chain carries TRBV12-3 or TRBV12-4 and TRBJ2-7; D is possibly TRBD1 (5 bases). CDR3 length equals 12 residues. The CDR3 loop reads CASSFLQGTPFF. The CDR3, as DNA: TGTGCCAGCAGTTTCTTGCAGGGAACGCCTTTCTTC.

This clonotype was observed at least ten times. V gene TRBV2 combines with J gene TRBJ1-1; D gene unclear. The CDR3 has 14 residues. Germline V gene sequence: CDR1 SNHLY, CDR2 FYNNEI. V was cut by 2 bases and J by 4 bases, with 11 bases left in between. Here the CDR3 DNA reads TGTGCCAGCAGTGAAATCTCCGCCGCCACTGAAGCTTTCTTT. Translated: CASSEISAATEAFF. Variable domain in full (rest from reference TRBV2 and TRBJ1-1): EPEVTQTPSHQVTQMGQEVILRCVPISNHLYFYWYRQILGQKVEFLVSFYNNEISEKSEIFDDQFSVERPDGSNFTLKIRSTKLEDSAMYFCASSEISAATEAFFGQGTRLTVV.

This clonotype has a count of ten or more. The chain combines TRBV7-2 with TRBJ2-2; a possible D gene is TRBD2 (6 bases). The CDR3 is made up of 15 amino acids. Germline assignment: CDR1 SGHTA and CDR2 FQGNSA. With 4 bases removed from V and 2 bases from J, the gap between germline ends came to 11 bases. The CDR3 sequence is CASSSTTSNTGELFF. In DNA form, the CDR3 reads TGTGCCAGCAGCTCGACGACTAGTAACACCGGGGAGCTGTTTTTT.